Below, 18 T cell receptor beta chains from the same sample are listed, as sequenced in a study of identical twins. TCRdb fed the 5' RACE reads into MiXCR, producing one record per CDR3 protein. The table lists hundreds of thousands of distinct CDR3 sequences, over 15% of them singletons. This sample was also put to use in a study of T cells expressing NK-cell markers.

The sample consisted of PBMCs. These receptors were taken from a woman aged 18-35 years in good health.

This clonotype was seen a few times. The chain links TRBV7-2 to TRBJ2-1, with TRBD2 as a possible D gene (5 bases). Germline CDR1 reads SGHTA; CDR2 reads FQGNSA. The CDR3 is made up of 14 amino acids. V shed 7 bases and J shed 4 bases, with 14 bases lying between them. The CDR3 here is CASTPGRAYNEQFF. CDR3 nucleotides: TGTGCCAGCACCCCCGGGCGGGCATACAATGAGCAGTTCTTC.

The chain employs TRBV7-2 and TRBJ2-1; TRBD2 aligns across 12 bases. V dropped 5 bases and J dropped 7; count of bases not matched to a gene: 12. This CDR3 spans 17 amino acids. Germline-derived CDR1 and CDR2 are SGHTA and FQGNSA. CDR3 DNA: TGTGCCAGCAGCCCCCGGGGGCTAGCGGGAGGGTGGAATGAGCAGTTCTTC. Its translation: CASSPRGLAGGWNEQFF.

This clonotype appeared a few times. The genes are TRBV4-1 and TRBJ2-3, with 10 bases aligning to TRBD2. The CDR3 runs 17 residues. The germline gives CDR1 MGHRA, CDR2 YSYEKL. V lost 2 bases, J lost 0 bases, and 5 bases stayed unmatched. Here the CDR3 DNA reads TGCGCCAGCAGCCAATTAGCGGGAGGACTTAGCACAGATACGCAGTATTTT. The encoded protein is CASSQLAGGLSTDTQYF.

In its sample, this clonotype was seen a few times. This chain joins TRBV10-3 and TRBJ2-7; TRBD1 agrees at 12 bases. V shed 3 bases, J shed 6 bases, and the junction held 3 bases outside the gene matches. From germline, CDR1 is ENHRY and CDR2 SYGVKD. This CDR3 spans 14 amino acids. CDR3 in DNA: TGTGCCATCAGTGACCGGGACAGGGGGCCCGAGCAGTACTTC. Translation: CAISDRDRGPEQYF.

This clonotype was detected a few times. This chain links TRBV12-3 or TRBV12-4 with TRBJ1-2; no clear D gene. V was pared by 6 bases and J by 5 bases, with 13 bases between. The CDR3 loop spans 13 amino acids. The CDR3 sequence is CASRGAPGYGYTF. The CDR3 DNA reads TGTGCCAGCAGAGGAGCCCCCGGATATGGCTACACCTTC.

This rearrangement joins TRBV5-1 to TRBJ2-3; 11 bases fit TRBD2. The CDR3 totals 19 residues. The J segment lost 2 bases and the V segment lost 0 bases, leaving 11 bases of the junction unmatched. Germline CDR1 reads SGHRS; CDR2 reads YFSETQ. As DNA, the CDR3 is TGCGCCAGCAGCTTGGGCGGGACTAGCGGCTTCTCCCCCACAGATACGCAGTATTTT. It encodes CASSLGGTSGFSPTDTQYF.

The CDR3 loop is CASSWLVGSLYEQYF. In nucleotides, the CDR3 is TGCGCCAGCAGCTGGCTGGTGGGGTCTCTCTACGAGCAGTACTTC. The V call is TRBV5-1, the J call TRBJ2-7; the D is unclear. Per germline, CDR1 SGHRS and CDR2 YFSETQ. This CDR3 comprises 15 residues. Trimming took 3 bases from V and 3 from J, leaving 16 bases between them. The full variable domain, its missing parts supplied by reference TRBV5-1 and TRBJ2-7, is KAGVTQTPRYLIKTRGQQVTLSCSPISGHRSVSWYQQTPGQGLQFLFEYFSETQRNKGNFPGRFSGRQFSNSRSEMNVSTLELGDSALYLCASSWLVGSLYEQYFGPGTRLTVT.

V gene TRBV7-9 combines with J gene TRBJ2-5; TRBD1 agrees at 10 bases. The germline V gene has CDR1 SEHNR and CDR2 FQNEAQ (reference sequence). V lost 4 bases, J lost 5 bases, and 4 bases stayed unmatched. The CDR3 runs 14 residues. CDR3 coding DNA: TGTGCCAGCAGCTGGTCGGGACAGGGGGAGACCCAGTACTTC. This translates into CASSWSGQGETQYF. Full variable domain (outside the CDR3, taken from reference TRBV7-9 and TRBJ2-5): DTGVSQNPRHKITKRGQNVTFRCDPISEHNRLYWYRQTLGQGPEFLTYFQNEAQLEKSRLLSDRFSAERPKGSFSTLEIQRTEQGDSAMYLCASSWSGQGETQYFGPGTRLLVL.

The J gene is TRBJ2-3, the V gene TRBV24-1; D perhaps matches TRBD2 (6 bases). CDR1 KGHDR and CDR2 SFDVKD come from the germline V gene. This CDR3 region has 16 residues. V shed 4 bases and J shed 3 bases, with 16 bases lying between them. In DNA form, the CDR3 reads TGTGCCACCAGTGACGCGCGCGGGGCGTCGACAGATACGCAGTATTTT. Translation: CATSDARGASTDTQYF.

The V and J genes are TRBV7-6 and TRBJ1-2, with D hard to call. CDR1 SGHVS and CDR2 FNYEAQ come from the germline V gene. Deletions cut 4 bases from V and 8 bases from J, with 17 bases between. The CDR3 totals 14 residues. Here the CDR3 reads CASSSLVGGFGYTF. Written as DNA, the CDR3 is TGTGCCAGCAGCTCCCTCGTAGGAGGGTTCGGCTACACCTTC. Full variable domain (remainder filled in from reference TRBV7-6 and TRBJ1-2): GAGVSQSPRYKVTKRGQDVALRCDPISGHVSLYWYRQALGQGPEFLTYFNYEAQQDKSGLPNDRFSAERPEGSISTLTIQRTEQRDSAMYRCASSSLVGGFGYTFGSGTRLTVV.

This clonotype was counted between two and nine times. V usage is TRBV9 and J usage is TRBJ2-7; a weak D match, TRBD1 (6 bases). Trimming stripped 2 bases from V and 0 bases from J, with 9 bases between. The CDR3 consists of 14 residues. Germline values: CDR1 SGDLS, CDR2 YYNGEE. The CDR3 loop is CASSVSDSSYEQYF. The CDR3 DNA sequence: TGTGCCAGCAGCGTCTCGGACAGCTCCTACGAGCAGTACTTC.

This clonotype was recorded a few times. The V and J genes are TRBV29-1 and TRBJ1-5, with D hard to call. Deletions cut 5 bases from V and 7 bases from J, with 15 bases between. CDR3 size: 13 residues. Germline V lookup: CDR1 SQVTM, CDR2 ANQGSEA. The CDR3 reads CSVRMGSGQPQHF. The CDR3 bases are TGCAGCGTTCGAATGGGCAGCGGCCAGCCCCAGCATTTT.

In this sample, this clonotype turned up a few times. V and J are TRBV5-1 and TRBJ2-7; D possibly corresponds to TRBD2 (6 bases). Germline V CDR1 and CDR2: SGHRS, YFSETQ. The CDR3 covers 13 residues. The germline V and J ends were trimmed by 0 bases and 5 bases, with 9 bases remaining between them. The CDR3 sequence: CASSLGLVNEQYF. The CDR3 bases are TGCGCCAGCAGCTTGGGACTAGTAAACGAGCAGTACTTC.

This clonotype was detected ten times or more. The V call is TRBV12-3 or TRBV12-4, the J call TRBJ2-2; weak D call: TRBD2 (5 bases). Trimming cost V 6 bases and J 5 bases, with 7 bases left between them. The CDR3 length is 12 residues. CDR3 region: CASRTGTGELFF. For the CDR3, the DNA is TGTGCCAGCAGAACGGGGACCGGGGAGCTGTTTTTT.

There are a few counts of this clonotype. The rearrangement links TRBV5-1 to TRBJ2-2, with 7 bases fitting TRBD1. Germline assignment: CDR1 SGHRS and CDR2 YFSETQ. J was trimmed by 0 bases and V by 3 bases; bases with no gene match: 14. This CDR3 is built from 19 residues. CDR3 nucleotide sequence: TGCGCCAGCAGCTCTCCCTTTAGGACAGGCGTCGCGAACACCGGGGAGCTGTTTTTT. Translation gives CASSSPFRTGVANTGELFF.

The CDR3 DNA sequence: TGTGCCAGCAGCCCCGTAAGAGGCCAAGAGACCCAGTACTTC. Its translation is CASSPVRGQETQYF. This chain connects TRBV5-4 to TRBJ2-5; unclear D gene. The germline V gene has CDR1 SGHNT and CDR2 YYREEE (reference sequence). V was shortened by 4 bases and J by 1 base, with 11 bases between the two germline ends. The CDR3 spans 14 residues.

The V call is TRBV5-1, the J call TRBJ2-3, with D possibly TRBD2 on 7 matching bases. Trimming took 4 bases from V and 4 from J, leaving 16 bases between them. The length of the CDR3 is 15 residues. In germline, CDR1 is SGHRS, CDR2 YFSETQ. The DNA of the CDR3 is TGCGCCAGCAGCGGGGGGGCGTTTTGGGCAGATACGCAGTATTTT. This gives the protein CASSGGAFWADTQYF.

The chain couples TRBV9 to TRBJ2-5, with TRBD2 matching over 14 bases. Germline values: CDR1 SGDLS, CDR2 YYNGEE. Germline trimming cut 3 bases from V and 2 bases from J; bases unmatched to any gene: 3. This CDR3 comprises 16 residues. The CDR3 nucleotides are TGTGCCAGCAGCGAGGGACTAGCGGGGGCACAAGAGACCCAGTACTTC. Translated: CASSEGLAGAQETQYF.